This T cell receptor (beta chain) was sequenced for a study of cytomegalovirus exposure and HLA in healthy donors. Study-level points and caveats: Presence/absence analyses rested on an assumption that sequencing depth was roughly uniform across donors. Segments of the TCR beta V type were, in most cases, productive about 87% or about 30% of the time in an earlier analysis.

Points on this clone: What it recognizes is unknown.

The PCR made use of 60 Vbeta and 13 Jbeta primers. Sequenced by immunoSEQ multiplex PCR; TCRdb stores in-frame clones only, minus some. Of approximately 72,000 clones detected, roughly four fifths appear once; the ten largest clones hold 1.9%. This CDR3 spans 18 amino acids. V lost 2 bases to trimming and J lost 2 bases; unmatched junction nucleotides: 8. From germline, CDR1 is MDHEN and CDR2 SYDVKM. The source material was PBMCs. This sequence originates from a man aged 18 to 30 in good health and CMV-seronegative. The chain recombines TRBV28 with TRBJ2-7; 14 bases match TRBD2. In DNA, the CDR3 is TGTGCCAGCAGTTTACCGGGACTAGCGGGAGAAAGGCCCTACGAGCAGTACTTC. It codes for CASSLPGLAGERPYEQYF.